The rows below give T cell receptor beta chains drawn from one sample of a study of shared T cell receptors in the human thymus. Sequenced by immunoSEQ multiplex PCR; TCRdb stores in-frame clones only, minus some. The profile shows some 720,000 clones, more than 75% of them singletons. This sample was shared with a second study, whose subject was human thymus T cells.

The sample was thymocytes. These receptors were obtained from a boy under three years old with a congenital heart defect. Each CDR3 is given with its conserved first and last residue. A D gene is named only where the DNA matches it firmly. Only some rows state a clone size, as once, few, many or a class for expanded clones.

TGTGCCAGCTTGGGACAGGGGCCCTATGGCTACACCTTC	CASLGQGPYGYTF	TRBD1	TRBJ1-2	TRBV6-1	once
TGTGCCAGCAGTGACCCAGATGAGCAGTTCTTC	CASSDPDEQFF	NA	TRBJ2-1	TRBV25-1	NA
TGCGCCAGCAGCTTGGCCGGGGTTGGCACTGAAGCTTTCTTT	CASSLAGVGTEAFF	NA	TRBJ1-1	TRBV5-1	once
TGCGCCAGCAGCTTGGTCCAGGGGAACAGCTATGGCTACACCTTC	CASSLVQGNSYGYTF	NA	TRBJ1-2	TRBV5-1	NA
TGTGCCAGCAGAATCCCCGGTTCGAACACTGAAGCTTTCTTT	CASRIPGSNTEAFF	NA	TRBJ1-1	TRBV5-6	few
TGTGCCAGCAGCTTACTGCGGGGACTAGCGGGAGCCGGGGAGACCCAGTACTTC	CASSLLRGLAGAGETQYF	TRBD2	TRBJ2-5	TRBV13	NA
TGTGCCATCGGGGGGGGACAGGGGGCAGGTGGGTCCTACGAGCAGTACTTC	CAIGGGQGAGGSYEQYF	TRBD1	TRBJ2-7	TRBV10-3	few
TGTGCCACCAGCAGAGGGGGACAGGGAGGGGGCTATGGCTACACCTTC	CATSRGGQGGGYGYTF	TRBD1	TRBJ1-2	TRBV15	NA
TGTGCCAGCAGTCGCCTCCGGGACAGGGTTGGCGAGCAGTACTTC	CASSRLRDRVGEQYF	TRBD1	TRBJ2-7	TRBV6-5	NA
TGCGCCAGCAGCCTCGGCGCGGGGGAGCAGTACTTC	CASSLGAGEQYF	NA	TRBJ2-7	TRBV5-1	NA
TGTGCCAGCAGCAAAGCGGCTAGCGGGGTCCACAATGAGCAGTTCTTC	CASSKAASGVHNEQFF	NA	TRBJ2-1	TRBV21-1	NA
TGTGCCACCAGGACGTGCAGGGGACAAGAGACCCAGTACTTC	CATRTCRGQETQYF	NA	TRBJ2-5	TRBV27	NA
TGCAGCGTCTTGGAGGCCGGACAGAGATACTACAATGAGCAGTTCTTC	CSVLEAGQRYYNEQFF	NA	TRBJ2-1	TRBV29-1	NA
TGTGCCAGCAGCGCCCGGGACAGGGTGTGGGAGACCCAGTACTTC	CASSARDRVWETQYF	TRBD1	TRBJ2-5	TRBV7-2	NA
TGTGCCAGCAGCCAGGACAGGGAAGCAGATACGCAGTATTTT	CASSQDREADTQYF	TRBD1	TRBJ2-3	TRBV11-2	few
TGTGCCAGCAGTTACTCGACAGGGGGCTACAATGAGCAGTTCTTC	CASSYSTGGYNEQFF	TRBD1	TRBJ2-1	TRBV6-5	NA
TGTGCCAGCAGTGAAGCTATTCGGGACAGCGTGGGGTACCACACTGAAGCTTTCTTT	CASSEAIRDSVGYHTEAFF	TRBD1	TRBJ1-1	TRBV2	NA
TGCAGCGTTGAAGGACAGGCCACCTACAATGAGCAGTTCTTC	CSVEGQATYNEQFF	NA	TRBJ2-1	TRBV29-1	NA
TGTGCCAGCTCACCGATGGGACAGAACGAGCAGTACTTC	CASSPMGQNEQYF	TRBD1	TRBJ2-7	TRBV18	NA
TGCGCCAGCAGTGAGTCGGCGGGAGTTCGCACAGATACGCAGTATTTT	CASSESAGVRTDTQYF	TRBD2	TRBJ2-3	TRBV10-2	NA
TGTGCCAGCAGCCCTACGACAGGGGTGAGATACGAGCAGTACTTC	CASSPTTGVRYEQYF	TRBD1	TRBJ2-7	TRBV7-8	NA
TGTGCCAGCTCACCGTGGACAGGAGGGGCTGGGGCCAACGTCCTGACTTTC	CASSPWTGGAGANVLTF	NA	TRBJ2-6	TRBV18	NA
TGCGCCAGCAGCGAAGGGCGTCAGGGGCCCTTCTGCGAGCAGTACTTC	CASSEGRQGPFCEQYF	NA	TRBJ2-7	TRBV5-1	NA
TGTGCCAGCAGCGTTTTTACACAGGGGGGTGCTCCGGGACTAGCCGGCCGGAATGAGCAGTTCTTC	CASSVFTQGGAPGLAGRNEQFF	NA	TRBJ2-1	TRBV9	NA
TGTGCCAGCAGCAAAAGCCCCTCTCGGGAGGGGCACACCGGGGAGCTGTTTTTT	CASSKSPSREGHTGELFF	NA	TRBJ2-2	TRBV21-1	NA
TGTGCCAGCGCTGAGGACACAACCACAGATACGCAGTATTTT	CASAEDTTTDTQYF	NA	TRBJ2-3	TRBV6-6	NA
TGTGCCAGCCAAAGACAGGGGGCGAAAGAGCAGTACTTC	CASQRQGAKEQYF	TRBD1	TRBJ2-7	TRBV28	NA
TGCAGCGTAGGGACTAGCGGGAGAGTGGAGGTTTACGAGCAGTACTTC	CSVGTSGRVEVYEQYF	TRBD2	TRBJ2-7	TRBV29-1	NA
TGTGCCAGCAGTTACAGGGGGGACAGGCTCTCCTACGAGCAGTACTTC	CASSYRGDRLSYEQYF	TRBD1	TRBJ2-7	TRBV6-5	NA
TGTGCCAGCAGTTTCGGGACTAGCGGCTACAATGAGCAGTTCTTC	CASSFGTSGYNEQFF	TRBD2	TRBJ2-1	TRBV27	few